This paragraph covers one T cell receptor beta chain sequence. Its specific antigen is unknown. No base quality information exists; no much larger clone differs at one position. At one collaborating source in Seattle, patients were enrolled during active infection and were followed longitudinally through the course of disease. Collaborating institutions collected whole blood in K2EDTA tubes following their own protocols. For TCRbeta analysis, collaborators shipped samples in one of three forms: frozen whole blood, isolated PBMCs, or DNA extracted from either of those sample types. TCRbeta CDR3 regions were amplified from genomic DNA using the immunoSEQ Assay, a bias-controlled multiplex PCR. As for how the authors treated the data: Within the assay, amplification of reference gene primers was used to estimate how many nucleated cells each sample contained. To quantify the absolute abundance of each unique TCRbeta CDR3 rearrangement, sequence reads were collapsed and filtered. For each sample, productive Simpson clonality was calculated as the square root of Simpson's diversity index across productive rearrangements. The clones in this table, taken by TCRdb from immuneACCESS, are in-frame only. Not every clone is retained; where verified, under half of the shortfall comes from an unresolved V gene, and the cause of the rest is unknown. The V and J calls and the clone size are those of that table, but D and trimming were determined from the DNA. The table for this sample lists some 200,000 clones; about 87% of them were counted only once. The biggest ten clones account for roughly an eighth of the sample.

These data are taken from a study of blood T cell repertoires in COVID-19 (dated by TCRdb to between 2020 and 2021). Regarding the complete study: Samples covering the acute and convalescent phases of COVID-19 were provided by collaborators in the United States, Italy and Spain. A freely available public database, intended as a resource for researchers studying the immune response to SARS-CoV-2, is where the repertoires were released. Where available, HLA class I and class II types were obtained from metadata supplied by the sample provider rather than from assay-based typing. A de-identified subject ID, COVID-19 status, age in years and sex were almost always included in the sample metadata. The prospective study material was composed of cDNA or gDNA derived from T cells, B-cell-depleted T cells, or PBMCs. Subjects who had been exposed to COVID-19, were actively infected with it, or had recovered from it provided the deeply sampled blood TCRbeta repertoires that made up the dataset. The samples were drawn from two sources: the first 160 participants of the ongoing ImmuneRACE study, and 1,000 to 1,500 subjects contributed by 6 global collaborators. What the work shows at the level of the full study, not this receptor alone: How much clinical and demographic metadata was included differed by source and by participant, and the metadata was provided uncurated.

The cysteine opens and the phenylalanine closes a CDR3 of 16 amino acids. This entry keeps only the CDR3 DNA: 48 bases, framed from base 1. V is trimmed back by 5 bases and J by 5 bases, and the junction contains 10 bases that no gene match accounts for. CDR1 and CDR2 are drawn from the germline V gene: SGHAT, FQNNGV. The TCR was taken from a woman between 70 and 85 years old with COVID-19, enrolled during active disease. The chain is assembled from TRBV11-2 and TRBJ2-5; TRBD2 lines up with 11 middle nucleotides. Input material: peripheral blood. CDR3 sequence: CASSPGTSGWGETQYF. The base sequence is TGTGCCAGCAGCCCCGGGACTAGCGGCTGGGGGGAGACCCAGTACTTC.